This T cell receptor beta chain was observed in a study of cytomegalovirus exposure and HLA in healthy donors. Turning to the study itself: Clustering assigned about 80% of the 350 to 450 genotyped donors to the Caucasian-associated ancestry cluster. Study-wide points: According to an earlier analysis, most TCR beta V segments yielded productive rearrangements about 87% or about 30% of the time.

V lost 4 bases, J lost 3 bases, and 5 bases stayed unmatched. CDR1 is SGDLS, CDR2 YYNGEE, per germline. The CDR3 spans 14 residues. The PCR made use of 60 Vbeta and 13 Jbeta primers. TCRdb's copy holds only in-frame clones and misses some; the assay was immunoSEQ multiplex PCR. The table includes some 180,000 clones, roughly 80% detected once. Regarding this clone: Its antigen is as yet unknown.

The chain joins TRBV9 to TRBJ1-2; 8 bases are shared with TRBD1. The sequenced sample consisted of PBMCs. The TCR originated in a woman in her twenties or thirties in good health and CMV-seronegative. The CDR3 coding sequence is TGTGCCAGCAGCTTAGGACAGGGAGACTATGGCTACACCTTC. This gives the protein CASSLGQGDYGYTF.